A selection of T cell receptor beta chains follows, all from one sample in a study of T cells in Graves' hyperthyroidism and ophthalmopathy. TCRdb fed the multiplex PCR reads into MiXCR, producing one record per CDR3 protein. The data show about 500,000 distinct CDR3 sequences, about 16% seen once. What was sequenced was blood. The receptor source for this set is a woman aged 25 to 39 with Graves' ophthalmopathy. Each CDR3 is given with its conserved first and last residue. The order of the fields is J gene, D gene, clone size, V gene, CDR3 DNA, CDR3 protein. D genes are given only for firm matches. Not all rows give a size; the values are once, few, many and, for expanded clones, a class.

>TRBJ2-5|TRBD2|NA|TRBV6-1
TGTGCCAGCAGTCCCGGGACTAGCGGGATAGGGGAGACCCAGTACTTC
CASSPGTSGIGETQYF
>TRBJ2-6|NA|NA|TRBV7-3
TGTGCCAGCAGCCTCGGGACTCCCAACGTCCTGACTTTC
CASSLGTPNVLTF
>TRBJ2-1|NA|NA|TRBV2
TGTGCCGGCAGTGAGGGGACCCAACAAATCTACAATGAGCAGTTCTTC
CAGSEGTQQIYNEQFF
>TRBJ1-2|TRBD1|few|TRBV28
TGTGCCAGCAGGTACAGGGGATCCTATGGCTACACCTTC
CASRYRGSYGYTF
>TRBJ1-5|NA|many|TRBV5-6
TGTGCCAGCAGCTTTCTGGGGAACAATCAGCCCCAGCATTTT
CASSFLGNNQPQHF
>TRBJ2-5|NA|few|TRBV10-3
TGTGCCATCAGTGAGTCGCAGGGCAGCAGGACGCAGTACTTC
CAISESQGSRTQYF
>TRBJ2-4|NA|many|TRBV20-1
TGCAGTGCTAGAGTAACCCAACTAGCCAAAAACATTCAGTACTTC
CSARVTQLAKNIQYF
>TRBJ2-3|NA|many|TRBV11-2
TGTGCCAGCATCCTCTGGAGCACAGATACGCAGTATTTT
CASILWSTDTQYF
>TRBJ2-3|TRBD2|many|TRBV5-1
TGCGCCAGCAGCCCCGAACTAGCGGGGCTCACAGATACGCAGTATTTT
CASSPELAGLTDTQYF
>TRBJ1-1|NA|many|TRBV18
TGTGCCAGCTCACCCGCGGGTACTTACATGAACACTGAAGCTTTCTTT
CASSPAGTYMNTEAFF
>TRBJ1-1|TRBD1|many|TRBV6-1
TGTGCCAGCAGGCCACAGGGGGCCTCGAACACTGAAGCTTTCTTT
CASRPQGASNTEAFF
>TRBJ2-1|NA|NA|TRBV6-1
TGTGCCAGCAGTCAAGAAAGCGGTTACAATGAGCAGTTCTTC
CASSQESGYNEQFF
>TRBJ2-5|TRBD2|few|TRBV6-2/TRBV6-3
TGTGCCAGCAGTTATCCACGACTAGCGGAGATACAAGAGACCCAGTACTTC
CASSYPRLAEIQETQYF
>TRBJ2-6|NA|few|TRBV5-6
TGTGCCAGCAGCCCCGGTCCTGGGGCCAACGTCCTGACTTTC
CASSPGPGANVLTF
>TRBJ2-1|NA|many|TRBV4-2
TGTGCCAGCAGCCACGTAGGGACGGCCCCCTACAATGAGCAGTTCTTC
CASSHVGTAPYNEQFF
>TRBJ1-3|NA|many|TRBV4-3
TGCGCCAGCAGCCAGCTACCTGGGCCTGGAAACACCATATATTTT
CASSQLPGPGNTIYF
>TRBJ2-3|NA|many|TRBV7-2
TGTGCCAGCAGCTTGACTACCCTGAACACAGATACGCAGTATTTT
CASSLTTLNTDTQYF
>TRBJ2-1|TRBD1|NA|TRBV7-9
TGTGCCAGCAGCCCACCCGGGACAGGGCATAATGAGCAGTTCTTC
CASSPPGTGHNEQFF
>TRBJ1-2|NA|few|TRBV20-1
TGCAGTGCTAGAGATCCCGCACGGAGTAACTATGGCTACACCTTC
CSARDPARSNYGYTF
>TRBJ1-1|NA|many|TRBV4-1
TGCGCCAGCAGCCGGATGGCCGATGGGTACACTGAAGCTTTCTTT
CASSRMADGYTEAFF
>TRBJ2-1|TRBD2|many|TRBV30
TGTGCCTGGGCTAGCGGGAGGGCCGCAAATGAGCAGTTCTTC
CAWASGRAANEQFF
>TRBJ2-1|NA|NA|TRBV19
TGTGCCAGTAGTATCGCGGCGGATCACAATGAGCAGTTCTTC
CASSIAADHNEQFF
>TRBJ2-7|TRBD2|many|TRBV7-2
TGTGCCAGCAGCTTTAGCGGGCTTAGCTCCTACGAGCAGTACTTC
CASSFSGLSSYEQYF
>TRBJ1-1|NA|many|TRBV5-1
TGCGCCAGCATGGCGGCAGAAAACACTGAAGCTTTCTTT
CASMAAENTEAFF
>TRBJ2-3|NA|many|TRBV7-2
TGTGCCAGCAGCCCGACTAGACAGCAGAACACAGATACGCAGTATTTT
CASSPTRQQNTDTQYF
>TRBJ2-3|NA|few|TRBV5-6
TGTGCCAGCAGCTTGGGAGGGGCGCTTTCGACGCAGTATTTT
CASSLGGALSTQYF
>TRBJ1-1|NA|NA|TRBV20-1
TGCAGTGCCCTCGGGGCGTCGGTCACTGAAGCTTTCTTT
CSALGASVTEAFF
>TRBJ2-7|NA|NA|TRBV20-1
TGCAGTGCACCAAAGACTGATACCTACGAGCAGTACTTC
CSAPKTDTYEQYF
>TRBJ1-5|TRBD1|few|TRBV6-1
TGTGCCAGCAGCCAAACTGGACAGGGGAATGGGCAGCCCCAGCATTTT
CASSQTGQGNGQPQHF
>TRBJ2-7|TRBD2|NA|TRBV28
TGTGCCAGTACTAGCGGGAGGGCCGACGAGCAGTACTTC
CASTSGRADEQYF
>TRBJ2-1|TRBD2|NA|TRBV6-2/TRBV6-3
TGTGCCAGCGGGGGCAGCGGGAGATGGAATGAGCAGTTCTTC
CASGGSGRWNEQFF
>TRBJ2-1|NA|NA|TRBV28
TGTGCCAGCAGTCCCCCGTCGGGAAGCTCCTACGATGAGCAGTTCTTT
CASSPPSGSSYDEQFF
>TRBJ1-1|TRBD1|many|TRBV20-1
TGCAGTGCTCACCGGGACAGGCGAGGCACTGAAGCTTTCTTT
CSAHRDRRGTEAFF
>TRBJ1-5|NA|few|TRBV5-6
TGTGCCAGCAGCTTTCAGGGGATGCAAAATCAGCCCCAGCATTTT
CASSFQGMQNQPQHF
>TRBJ2-7|NA|once|TRBV5-1
TGCGCCAGCAGCCAAGTCCTCCGGGACCCTCGGACCTACGAGCAGTACTTC
CASSQVLRDPRTYEQYF
>TRBJ2-3|TRBD2|NA|TRBV20-1
TGCAGTGCTACTAGCGGGAGGCCCACAGATACGCAGTATTTT
CSATSGRPTDTQYF
>TRBJ2-1|TRBD2|many|TRBV7-8
TGTGCCAGCAGCTTAGCGGGAGGGCCGAATGAGCAGTTCTTC
CASSLAGGPNEQFF
>TRBJ1-2|NA|many|TRBV3-1
TGTGCCAGCAGCCAAGGGCAGCATGGCTACACCTTC
CASSQGQHGYTF
>TRBJ2-7|TRBD2|many|TRBV7-9
TGTGCCAGCAGCTCACCCGAGACTAGCGGGAAGGGGGATATCGAGCAGTACTTC
CASSSPETSGKGDIEQYF
>TRBJ2-1|TRBD2|NA|TRBV30
TGTGCCTGGAGGGGACTAGCGGGAGAAGGTGAGCAGTTCTTC
CAWRGLAGEGEQFF
>TRBJ2-7|NA|few|TRBV7-2
TGTGCCAGCAGCTTTAGTGGGGGGTCAGGGGCTACCTACGAGCAGTACTTC
CASSFSGGSGATYEQYF
>TRBJ2-3|NA|many|TRBV29-1
TGCAGCGTTGAAGATCCGCAGGGACCGGCAGATACGCAGTATTTT
CSVEDPQGPADTQYF